Sequencing of this TCR beta chain was carried out in a study of shared clonotypes between healthy human individuals. Study conclusions and caveats: It was anticipated that sequencing depth would influence how many clonotypes donors shared. Rarefaction curves obtained for sorted subsets showed sequencing incomplete despite large depth.

In this sample, this clone turned up many times. Its matching antigen is unknown. The CDR3 sequence is 14 residues long. Germline values: CDR1 MDHEN, CDR2 SYDVKM. V was clipped by 6 bases and J by 6 bases; unmatched bases: 5. Original processing methods: With immunoSEQ giving junction-only sequences and no quality scores, filtering differed. Clones were sequenced by immunoSEQ multiplex PCR, and TCRdb holds only the in-frame ones, with some missing. V, J and clone size are those of that table, while D and trimming were read from the DNA. The sample includes nearly 750,000 clones, 72% of them seen just once.

The V call is TRBV28, the J call TRBJ1-5; 10 bases match TRBD1. The sample was memory CD4+ T cells sorted from blood. Subset given: CD45RA-negative fraction. The TCR comes from a woman in her thirties in good health. The CDR3 loop is CASRPGQGTQPQHF. CDR3 nucleotides: TGTGCCAGCAGACCGGGACAGGGGACTCAGCCCCAGCATTTT. The full variable domain, completed using reference TRBV28 and TRBJ1-5, is DVKVTQSSRYLVKRTGEKVFLECVQDMDHENMFWYRQDPGLGLRLIYFSYDVKMKEKGDIPEGYSVSREKKERFSLILESASTNQTSMYLCASRPGQGTQPQHFGDGTRLSIL.